This T cell receptor (beta chain) was retrieved from a study of CD8+ T cells in alopecia areata. The CDR3 has 15 residues. CDR1 is MNHEY, CDR2 SMNVEV, per germline (reference sequence). V was pared by 5 bases and J by 4 bases, with 18 bases between. Treatment given: oral pan-JAK inhibitor, 5-10 mg twice daily. PBMCs yielded sorted CD4+ and CD8+ T cells. Sequencing used cDNA as its template, made by extracting RNA and reverse transcribing it. Data came from immunoSEQ multiplex PCR; TCRdb stores just in-frame clones and leaves some out. The sample has nearly 95,000 clones; over 70% are singletons. This sequence was found in a human donor with alopecia areata. The rearrangement joins TRBV27 to TRBJ2-7; D might be TRBD1 or TRBD2, each matching 5 bases. This specimen was CD8+ T cells sorted from blood, taken at roughly week 45, from a patient treated with tofacitinib. The CDR3 region has the DNA TGTGCCAGCAGTCCCGCCGGGACGGGAATTTACGAGCAGTACTTC. It yields the protein CASSPAGTGIYEQYF.